A selection of T cell receptor beta chains follows, all from one sample in a study of blood T cell repertoires in COVID-19. The data were produced by immunoSEQ multiplex PCR, yet TCRdb's version contains in-frame clones alone and is incomplete. The top ten clones hold approximately 6% of a sample with under 250,000 clones, about 82% of them seen once. Sequencing used peripheral blood. Source of these receptors: a woman older than 75 with COVID-19, enrolled during active disease. The CDR3 runs from the conserved cysteine through the conserved F or W.

V	J	CDR3
TRBV10-3	TRBJ2-5	CAISESGGGGETQYF
TRBV3-1/TRBV3-2	TRBJ2-1	CASRPGQGYEQFF
TRBV7-9	TRBJ2-2	CALGPRRGGPTGELFF
TRBV7-2	TRBJ2-5	CASSNQRGEETQYF
TRBV18	TRBJ1-3	CASSPYRGDTIYF
TRBV28	TRBJ1-5	CASSGGDYYQPQHF
TRBV28	TRBJ1-4	CASSPINRGNEKLFF
TRBV28	TRBJ2-7	CASSFRGRTSGGPIYEQYF
TRBV6-1	TRBJ1-6	CASSEQLSNSPLHF
TRBV27	TRBJ1-1	CASRGQGNTEAFF
TRBV29-1	TRBJ1-2	CSVVWGVGEGYTF
TRBV27	TRBJ2-3	CASTGQGAWGVIFGRTDTQYF
TRBV6-5	TRBJ1-2	CASRRDYGYTF
TRBV19	TRBJ1-5	CASRTQNANQPQHF
TRBV3-1/TRBV3-2	TRBJ2-2	CASSQGLLPNTGELFF
TRBV11-2	TRBJ2-3	CASSSQGAYADTQYF
TRBV7-2	TRBJ2-1	CASWGTSSYNEQFF
TRBV6-6	TRBJ2-3	CASSSGTGYTDTQYF
TRBV5-1	TRBJ1-1	CASSREVTNTEAFF
TRBV5-4	TRBJ2-2	CASSDLSGGLTGELFF
TRBV19	TRBJ1-6	CASSPPGQGSPLHF
TRBV3-1/TRBV3-2	TRBJ2-2	CASSQPGGVNTGELFF
TRBV2	TRBJ2-1	CASSRTEQFF
TRBV7-8	TRBJ1-5	CASSLGPGISNQPQHF
TRBV28	TRBJ1-2	CASSRQPEKGYTF
TRBV28	TRBJ1-1	CASSLAHQAFF
TRBV7-6	TRBJ1-6	CASSLANPGQGLSPLHF
TRBV7-2	TRBJ2-2	CASSLSMQGATGELFF
TRBV27	TRBJ1-2	CASSAYPGQPYGYTF
TRBV15	TRBJ1-4	CATSRDQGANEKLFF
TRBV2	TRBJ2-2	CASRAGGRNTGELFF
TRBV28	TRBJ1-2	CASNRRGRSGYTF
TRBV5-8	TRBJ1-1	CASSLLGVWAQAFF
TRBV5-1	TRBJ1-2	CASSLTGAADYGYTF
TRBV2	TRBJ1-5	CASSEQGREQPQHF
TRBV4-2	TRBJ1-1	CASRLGTGATNTEAFF
TRBV3-1/TRBV3-2	TRBJ1-6	CASSPGQAYNSPLHF
TRBV3-1/TRBV3-2	TRBJ2-3	CASSQDTSTIRDTQYF
TRBV7-9	TRBJ1-1	CASSLRLGDMAEAFF
TRBV24-1	TRBJ1-2	CATSDDRSSGYTF
TRBV9	TRBJ2-2	CASSVAPTGELFF
TRBV28	TRBJ2-1	CASSRPGQGEYNEQFF
TRBV5-1	TRBJ1-2	CASSSSEGPGGGYTF
TRBV5-6	TRBJ2-6	CASSSQSSGANVLTF
TRBV20-1	TRBJ1-1	CSAQGNTEAFF
TRBV6-4	TRBJ2-6	CASSDSRYSLGANVLTF
TRBV14	TRBJ2-6	CASRRAGANVLTF
TRBV7-9	TRBJ2-1	CASSLGMGLAGNEQFF
TRBV5-8	TRBJ1-1	CASSHRDRSLTFF
TRBV6-5	TRBJ2-1	CASSKSGGGYNEQFF
TRBV7-2	TRBJ1-2	CASSQGTGYGYTF
TRBV7-2	TRBJ1-2	CASSPEMLYGYTF